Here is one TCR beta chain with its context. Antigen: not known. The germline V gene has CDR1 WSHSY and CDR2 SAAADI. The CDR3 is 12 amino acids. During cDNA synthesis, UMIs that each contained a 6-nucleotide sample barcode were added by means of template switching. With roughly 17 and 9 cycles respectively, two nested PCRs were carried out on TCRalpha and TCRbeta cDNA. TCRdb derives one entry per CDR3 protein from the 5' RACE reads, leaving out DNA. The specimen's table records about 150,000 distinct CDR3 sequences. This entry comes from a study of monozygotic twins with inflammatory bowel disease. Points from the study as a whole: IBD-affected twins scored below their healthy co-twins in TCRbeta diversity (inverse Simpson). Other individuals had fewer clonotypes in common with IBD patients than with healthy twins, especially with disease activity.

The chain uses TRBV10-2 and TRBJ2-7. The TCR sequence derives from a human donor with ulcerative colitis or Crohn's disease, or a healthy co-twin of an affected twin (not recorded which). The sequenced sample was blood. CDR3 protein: CASSETDYEQYF.